Each of the 26 T cell receptor beta chains below was sequenced from the same sample in a study of tumor and adjacent non-tumor tissue in lung cancer. RNA was extracted from bulk tissue without any cell sorting. TCRbeta libraries were built with three rounds of nested PCR, modified from ARM-PCR. TCRdb redid the calling of the multiplex PCR reads with MiXCR, one entry per CDR3 protein. The sample carries approximately 68,000 distinct CDR3 sequences, less than 80% recorded once. Sequenced material: lung tumor tissue. The receptors shown here come from a man aged 55 to 70 with non-small cell lung cancer.

With regard to this clonotype: A much larger clonotype is one base distant, so this may be a read error. The chain couples TRBV13 to TRBJ1-2, with D unresolved. Germline V gives CDR1 PRHDT, CDR2 FYEKMQ (reference sequence). This CDR3 is 15 amino acids long. The CDR3, as DNA: TGTGACAGCAGCTCACAACCCGGGAGCCGCCGAGGCTACACCTTC. As protein: CDSSSQPGSRRGYTF. Based on the CDR3 plus reference TRBV13 and TRBJ1-2, the full variable domain is AAGVIQSPRHLIKEKRETATLKCYPIPRHDTVYWYQQGPGQDPQFLISFYEKMQSDKGSIPDRFSAQQFSDYHSELNMSSLELGDSALYFCDSSSQPGSRRGYTFGSGTRLTVV.

The gene calls are TRBV28 and TRBJ2-7; no clear D. Between the trimmed V and J ends, which lost 5 bases and 5 bases, there was a span of 16 bases. Germline V gene sequence: CDR1 MDHEN, CDR2 SYDVKM. CDR3 length equals 14 residues. The CDR3 spells CASSTQTRPHEQYF. In DNA, the CDR3 is TGTGCCAGCAGTACCCAGACCCGACCCCACGAGCAGTACTTC. Drawing the rest from reference TRBV28 and TRBJ2-7, the complete variable domain is DVKVTQSSRYLVKRTGEKVFLECVQDMDHENMFWYRQDPGLGLRLIYFSYDVKMKEKGDIPEGYSVSREKKERFSLILESASTNQTSMYLCASSTQTRPHEQYFGPGTRLTVT.

In the case of this clonotype: The junction does not match germline at one end; this may be a read error. This chain connects TRBV6-6 to TRBJ1-4; D not certain. The germline V gene encodes CDR1 MNHNY and CDR2 SVGAGI (reference sequence). CDR3 length: 13 residues. The CDR3 bases are TGTTCCAGCAGTTATTCAGAAAATGAAAAATTGTTTTTT. Amino acids: CSSSYSENEKLFF.

Comment on this clonotype: One base away lies a much larger clone, so this may be a sequencing read error. The chain is built from TRBV20-1 and TRBJ2-1, with 7 bases lining up with TRBD1. The CDR3 consists of 15 residues. The germline V gene encodes CDR1 DFQATT and CDR2 SNEGSKA (reference sequence). The trim removed 7 bases at V and 3 bases at J, leaving 12 bases unmatched. The CDR3 is CSVRGTAQNYNEQFF. Here the CDR3 DNA reads TGCAGTGTTAGGGGGACAGCACAGAACTACAATGAGCAGTTCTTC.

Worth noting for this clonotype: It is likely a read error, because the conserved phenylalanine at the end of the CDR3 is missing. The CDR3 region has the DNA TGCAGCGTTGCTAGATCTGGAAACCCCATATATGTT. It is translated as CSVARSGNPIYV. The chain uses TRBV29-1 and TRBJ1-3; no clear D gene. Germline V lookup: CDR1 SQVTM, CDR2 ANQGSEA. The CDR3 loop spans 12 amino acids.

The chain combines TRBV6-1 with TRBJ2-1; TRBD1 might be the D (7 bases). Trimming cost V 8 bases and J 9 bases, with 17 bases left between them. Germline V lookup: CDR1 MNHNS, CDR2 SASEGT. CDR3 length: 13 residues. CDR3 protein: CASEGRGDSEQFF. The CDR3 DNA reads as TGTGCCAGCGAGGGACGCGGGGACAGTGAGCAGTTCTTC.

About this clonotype: A read error may produce the germline difference seen at one junction end. The chain couples TRBV6-5 to TRBJ2-2; D gene unclear. Germline CDR1 is MNHEY and CDR2 is SVGAGI. This CDR3 has 13 amino acids. The CDR3 spells CASSYKTCGELFF. CDR3 coding DNA: TGTGCCAGTAGTTATAAGACATGCGGGGAGCTGTTTTTT.

This clonotype has a handful of counts. This may stem from a read error, because a much larger clone lies one nucleotide away. The chain links TRBV6-5 to TRBJ2-7; 9 bases line up with TRBD1. Germline-derived CDR1 and CDR2 are MNHEY and SVGAGI. This CDR3 region has 15 residues. CDR3 coding DNA: TGTGTCAGCAGTCGACCGGGACAGGGTCTCTCCGAGCAGTACTTC. It yields the protein CVSSRPGQGLSEQYF.

This clonotype appeared a single time. At one of its ends the junction is not consistent with the germline gene, which may arise from a read error. The chain recombines TRBV20-1 with TRBJ2-1; the match to TRBD2 covers 8 bases. CDR1 is DFQATT and CDR2 is SNEGSKA in the germline V gene (reference sequence). This CDR3 is built from 14 residues. DNA of the CDR3: TGCTGTGCTAGAGAACAACGGACTAGCTATGAGCAGTTATTC. This translates into CCAREQRTSYEQLF.

The sample holds a few counts of this clonotype. The junction shows a germline mismatch at one end, possibly a read error. The rearrangement joins TRBV11-1 to TRBJ2-2, with TRBD2 as a possible D gene (5 bases). Germline V gives CDR1 SGHAT, CDR2 FQDESV (reference sequence). The CDR3 has 14 residues. This chain's CDR3 is CASSYTCGIGELYF. CDR3 sequence (DNA): TGTGCCAGCAGCTATACTTGTGGCATCGGGGAGCTGTATTTT.

This clonotype was recorded at least ten times. This sequence joins TRBV20-1 and TRBJ1-5; no clear D gene. Trimming pared 0 bases from V and 5 bases from J, leaving 11 bases between. The CDR3 sequence is 14 residues long. The V gene's germline CDR1 is DFQATT and CDR2 SNEGSKA (reference sequence). The CDR3 spells CSARDGQNHQPQHF. CDR3 DNA: TGCAGTGCTAGAGATGGGCAGAACCATCAGCCCCAGCATTTT.

Concerning this clonotype: At one of its ends the junction is not consistent with the germline gene, which may arise from a read error. The chain joins TRBV11-3 to TRBJ1-2, with D possibly being TRBD1 (5 bases). The CDR3 runs 14 residues. Looked up from germline, CDR1 is SGHNT and CDR2 is YENEEA. CDR3 sequence reads: CASVNERDNYGYTF. CDR3 bases: TGCGCCAGTGTGAATGAACGGGACAACTATGGCTACACCTTC.

About this clonotype: At one of its ends the junction is not consistent with the germline gene, which may arise from a read error. The V call is TRBV7-2, the J call TRBJ2-1; D gene ambiguous. CDR3 length: 15 residues. Looked up from germline, CDR1 is SGHTA and CDR2 is FQGNSA. CDR3 residues: CASSLTSLGHNEPFF. In nucleotides, the CDR3 is TGTGCCAGCAGCTTAACTTCCCTCGGCCACAATGAGCCGTTCTTC.

The chain combines TRBV20-1 with TRBJ2-1; TRBD2 agrees at 12 bases. CDR3 size: 16 residues. Germline V gives CDR1 DFQATT, CDR2 SNEGSKA (reference sequence). The ends lost 1 base at V and 12 bases at J; junction bases unmatched: 13. In DNA, the CDR3 is TGCAGTGCTAGAGGTGGACTAGCGGGAAGGTGGGATGGGCAGTTCTTC. Translated, it gives CSARGGLAGRWDGQFF.

This clonotype was detected ten times or more. V and J are TRBV28 and TRBJ2-1; TRBD1 matches at 8 bases. The CDR3 totals 15 residues. In germline, CDR1 is MDHEN, CDR2 SYDVKM. Losses at the gene ends were 3 bases for V and 12 bases for J; bases not matched to a gene: 13. CDR3 amino acids: CASSFRAGGVRGQFF. DNA for the CDR3: TGTGCCAGCAGTTTTAGGGCAGGGGGCGTCCGGGGGCAGTTCTTC.

Regarding this clonotype: One junction end does not reproduce the germline sequence, and a read error may be involved. The chain carries TRBV12-3 or TRBV12-4 and TRBJ2-5, with D possibly TRBD1 on 7 matching bases. CDR3 length: 14 residues. CDR3 loop: CASSFGQGGATQYF. The CDR3 bases are TGTGCAAGCAGTTTTGGGCAGGGGGGCGCGACCCAGTACTTC.

The rearrangement joins TRBV20-1 to TRBJ2-2, with D tentatively TRBD1 or TRBD2 (5 bases each). The CDR3 is 16 residues long. Trimming removed 3 bases at V and 8 bases at J, with 22 bases between. Germline V gene lookup returns CDR1 DFQATT and CDR2 SNEGSKA (reference sequence). CDR3 coding DNA: TGCAGTGCTAGCAAGATTATCGGGGCGTTCACTGGGGAGCTGTTTTTT. This gives the protein CSASKIIGAFTGELFF.

In regard to this clonotype: The missing conserved phenylalanine or tryptophan at the end of this CDR3 makes a read error likely. The rearrangement joins TRBV6-6 to TRBJ1-6, with 7 bases lining up with TRBD1. The CDR3 runs to 16 residues. Germline CDR1 is MNHNY and CDR2 is SVGAGI (reference sequence). V lost 10 bases, J lost 3 bases, and 12 bases stayed unmatched. CDR3 sequence: CATAGGTVIYNSPLHI. CDR3 sequence (DNA): TGTGCCACCGCAGGTGGGACAGTGATCTATAATTCACCCCTCCACATT.

The chain uses TRBV28 and TRBJ2-3, with TRBD1 matching 9 bases. After removal of 11 bases from V and 2 bases from J, the junction contained 8 bases not matched to a gene. This CDR3 has 14 amino acids. Per the germline V gene, CDR1 is MDHEN and CDR2 is SYDVKM. The CDR3 here is CASQGAMATDTQYF. As DNA, the CDR3 is TGTGCCTCACAGGGGGCTATGGCCACAGATACGCAGTATTTT.

On this clonotype: The junction does not match germline at one end; this may be a read error. J is TRBJ2-7 and V is TRBV5-6; D unclear. Germline-derived CDR1 and CDR2 are SGHDT and YYEEEE. CDR3 size: 14 residues. Here the CDR3 DNA reads TGTGCCAGTAGCTTTGGAACAGACACCTACGAGCAGTACTTC. It specifies CASSFGTDTYEQYF. The full variable domain, with the rest looked up from reference TRBV5-6 and TRBJ2-7, is DAGVTQSPTHLIKTRGQQVTLRCSPKSGHDTVSWYQQALGQGPQFIFQYYEEEERQRGNFPDRFSGHQFPNYSSELNVNALLLGDSALYLCASSFGTDTYEQYFGPGTRLTVT.

In regard to this clonotype: The junction and the germline gene differ at one end; a read error may be behind it. The genes are TRBV11-1 and TRBJ2-2; D gene unclear. The CDR3 has 13 residues. Germline CDR1 and CDR2: SGHAT and FQDESV (reference sequence). The CDR3: CVSSLIGIGELFF. CDR3 in DNA: TGTGTCAGCAGCTTAATCGGCATCGGGGAGCTGTTTTTT.

This clonotype was counted many times. The chain joins TRBV6-1 to TRBJ2-2; possible D gene TRBD2, 5 bases. CDR1 is MNHNS and CDR2 is SASEGT in the germline V gene. The CDR3 is made up of 14 amino acids. Trimming removed 1 base from V and 6 bases from J, with 9 bases in between. CDR3 in DNA: TGTGCCAGCAGTGAAGTAACTAGAGCCGGGGAGCTGTTTTTT. It encodes CASSEVTRAGELFF.

This clonotype came up once. Germline and junction disagree at one end, which may indicate a read error. This rearrangement joins TRBV20-1 to TRBJ1-2; D gene unclear. The germline CDR1 and CDR2 sequences are DFQATT and SNEGSKA (reference sequence). CDR3 length equals 11 residues. CDR3 in DNA: TGTAGTGCTGAGACTAACAATGGCTACACCTTC. Residues: CSAETNNGYTF.

Of note for this clonotype: Possible read error: a much larger clone is one base away. V is TRBV29-1 and J is TRBJ2-1; possibly TRBD1 for D (5 bases). The CDR3 covers 13 residues. CDR1 is SQVTM, CDR2 ANQGSEA, per germline. The CDR3 reads CSVEDPLGDELFF. DNA for the CDR3: TGCAGCGTTGAAGACCCCCTAGGGGATGAGCTGTTCTTC.

The genes are TRBV6-1 and TRBJ2-3, with TRBD1 as a possible D gene (6 bases). Trimming left V 4 bases short and J 6 bases short, with 14 bases between. Per the germline V gene, CDR1 is MNHNS and CDR2 is SASEGT. The CDR3 totals 14 residues. The CDR3 region is CASSVEQGADTQYF. The CDR3 bases are TGTGCCAGCAGTGTAGAACAGGGCGCCGATACGCAGTATTTT.

Regarding this clonotype: The CDR3 carries no conserved terminal phenylalanine or tryptophan, so it likely arises from a read error. Because the CDR3's place on the DNA is in doubt, the DNA is left out and the CDR3 is given as listed by TCRdb. The chain joins TRBV6-5 to TRBJ2-7. The CDR3 is 14 amino acids long, termini counted. From germline, CDR1 is MNHEY and CDR2 SVGAGI. CDR3 amino acids: CASSYERNSYEQYS.